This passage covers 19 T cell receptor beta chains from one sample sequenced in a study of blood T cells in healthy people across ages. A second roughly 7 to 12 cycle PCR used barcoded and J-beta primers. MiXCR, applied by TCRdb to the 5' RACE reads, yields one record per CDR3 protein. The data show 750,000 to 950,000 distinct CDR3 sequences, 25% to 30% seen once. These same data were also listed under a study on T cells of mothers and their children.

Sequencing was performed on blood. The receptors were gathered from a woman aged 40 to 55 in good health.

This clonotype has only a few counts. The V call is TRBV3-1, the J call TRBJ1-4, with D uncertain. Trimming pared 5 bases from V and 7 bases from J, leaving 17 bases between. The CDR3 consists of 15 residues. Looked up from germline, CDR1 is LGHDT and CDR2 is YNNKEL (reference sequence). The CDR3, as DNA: TGTGCCAGCAGCATCAGGCAAGGTGCTTTTGAAAAACTGTTTTTT. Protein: CASSIRQGAFEKLFF.

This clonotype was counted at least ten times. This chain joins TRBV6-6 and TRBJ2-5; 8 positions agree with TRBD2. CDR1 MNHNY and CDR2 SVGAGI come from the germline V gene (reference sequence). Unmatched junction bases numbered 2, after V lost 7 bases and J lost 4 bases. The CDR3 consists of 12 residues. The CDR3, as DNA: TGTGCCAGCAATCGGGGGGGAGAGACCCAGTACTTC. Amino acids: CASNRGGETQYF.

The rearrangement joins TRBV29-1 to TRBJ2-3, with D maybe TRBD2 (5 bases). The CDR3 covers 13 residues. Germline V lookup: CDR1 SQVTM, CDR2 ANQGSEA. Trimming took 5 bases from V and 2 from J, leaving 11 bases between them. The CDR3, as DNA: TGCAGCGTTCGAGCGGAATCCACAGATACGCAGTATTTT. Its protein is CSVRAESTDTQYF.

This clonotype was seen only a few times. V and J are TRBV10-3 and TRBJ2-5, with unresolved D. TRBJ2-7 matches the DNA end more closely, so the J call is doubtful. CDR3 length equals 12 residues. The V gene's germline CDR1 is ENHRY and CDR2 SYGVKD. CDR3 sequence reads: CAISDLSYEQYF. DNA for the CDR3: TGTGCCATCAGTGACCTTAGCTACGAGCAGTACTTC.

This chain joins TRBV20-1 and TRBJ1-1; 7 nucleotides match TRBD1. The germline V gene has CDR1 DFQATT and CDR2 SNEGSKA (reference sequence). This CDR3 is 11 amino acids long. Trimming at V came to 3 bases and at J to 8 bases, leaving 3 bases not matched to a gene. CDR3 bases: TGCAGTGCTAGTGGGACAGACGAAGCTTTCTTT. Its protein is CSASGTDEAFF.

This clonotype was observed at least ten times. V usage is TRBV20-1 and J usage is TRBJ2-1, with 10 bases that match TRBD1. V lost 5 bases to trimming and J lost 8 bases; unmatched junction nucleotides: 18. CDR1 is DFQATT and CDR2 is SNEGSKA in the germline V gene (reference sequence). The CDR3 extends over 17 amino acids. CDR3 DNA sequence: TGCAGTGCTCTGGCCCGATCCGGGACAGGGGTTTTAGATGAGCAGTTCTTC. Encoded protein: CSALARSGTGVLDEQFF.

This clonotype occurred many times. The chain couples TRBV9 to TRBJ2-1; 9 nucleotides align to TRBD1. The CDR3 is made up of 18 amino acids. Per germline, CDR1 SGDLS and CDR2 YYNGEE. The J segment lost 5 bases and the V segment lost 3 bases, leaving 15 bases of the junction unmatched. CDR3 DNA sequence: TGTGCCAGCAGCGCACAGGGGGCAGGGGGACTACCCAACAATGAGCAGTTCTTC. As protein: CASSAQGAGGLPNNEQFF.

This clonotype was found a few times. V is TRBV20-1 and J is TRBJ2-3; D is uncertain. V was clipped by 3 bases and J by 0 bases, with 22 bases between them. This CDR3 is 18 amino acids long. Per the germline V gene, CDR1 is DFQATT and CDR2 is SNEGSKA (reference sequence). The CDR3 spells CSARIRMRKNPSTDTQYF. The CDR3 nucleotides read TGCAGTGCTAGGATTCGTATGCGGAAAAACCCTAGCACAGATACGCAGTATTTT.

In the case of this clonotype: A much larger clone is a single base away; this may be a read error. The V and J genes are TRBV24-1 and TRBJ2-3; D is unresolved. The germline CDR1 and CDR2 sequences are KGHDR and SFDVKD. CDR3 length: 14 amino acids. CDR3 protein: CAASVPDLGGTQYF. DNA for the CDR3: TGTGCCGCCAGTGTCCCTGACCTAGGCGGTACGCAGTATTTT.

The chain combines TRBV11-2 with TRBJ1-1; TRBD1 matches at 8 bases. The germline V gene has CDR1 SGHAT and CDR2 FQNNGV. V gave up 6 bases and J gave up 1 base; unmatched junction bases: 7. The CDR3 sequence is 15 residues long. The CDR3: CASRRSGGWNTEAFF. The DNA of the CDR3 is TGTGCCAGCAGACGATCAGGGGGCTGGAACACTGAAGCTTTCTTT.

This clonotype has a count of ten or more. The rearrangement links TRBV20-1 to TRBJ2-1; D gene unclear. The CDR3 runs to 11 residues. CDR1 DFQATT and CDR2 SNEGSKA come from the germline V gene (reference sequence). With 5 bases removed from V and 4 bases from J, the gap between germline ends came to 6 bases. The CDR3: CSAPVYNEQFF. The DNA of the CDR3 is TGCAGTGCTCCAGTATACAATGAGCAGTTCTTC.

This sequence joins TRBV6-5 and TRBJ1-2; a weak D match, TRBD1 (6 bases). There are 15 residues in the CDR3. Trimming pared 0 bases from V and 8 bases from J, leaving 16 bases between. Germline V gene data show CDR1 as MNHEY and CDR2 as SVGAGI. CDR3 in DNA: TGTGCCAGCAGTTACTCGGCCAGGGGAGGGAAGGGCTACACCTTC. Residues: CASSYSARGGKGYTF.

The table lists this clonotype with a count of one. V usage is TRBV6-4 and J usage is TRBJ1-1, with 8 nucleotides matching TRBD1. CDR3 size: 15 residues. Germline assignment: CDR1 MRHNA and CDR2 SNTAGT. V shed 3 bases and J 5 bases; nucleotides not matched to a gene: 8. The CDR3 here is CASSEFFTGGTEAFF. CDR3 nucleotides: TGTGCCAGCAGTGAGTTTTTTACAGGGGGGACTGAAGCTTTCTTT.

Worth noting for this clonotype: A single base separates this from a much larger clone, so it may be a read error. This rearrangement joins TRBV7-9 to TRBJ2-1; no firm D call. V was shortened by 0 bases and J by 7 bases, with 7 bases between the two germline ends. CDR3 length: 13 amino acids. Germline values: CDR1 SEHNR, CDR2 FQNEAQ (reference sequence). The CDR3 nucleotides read TGTGCCAGCAGCTTAGCTAGCAGGAATGAGCAGTTCTTC. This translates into CASSLASRNEQFF.

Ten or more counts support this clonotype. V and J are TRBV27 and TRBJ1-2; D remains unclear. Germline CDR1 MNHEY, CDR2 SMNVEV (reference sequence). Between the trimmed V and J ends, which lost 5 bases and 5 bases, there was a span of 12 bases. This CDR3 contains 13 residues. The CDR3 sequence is CASSTLGSYGYTF. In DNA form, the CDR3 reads TGTGCCAGCAGTACCCTGGGATCGTATGGCTACACCTTC.

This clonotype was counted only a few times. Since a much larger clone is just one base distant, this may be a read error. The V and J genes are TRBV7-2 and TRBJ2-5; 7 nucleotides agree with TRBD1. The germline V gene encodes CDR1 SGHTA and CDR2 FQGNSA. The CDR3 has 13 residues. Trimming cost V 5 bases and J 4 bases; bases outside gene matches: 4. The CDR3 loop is CASSPGQSETQYF. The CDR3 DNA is TGTGCCAGCAGCCCGGGACAGTCAGAGACCCAGTACTTC.

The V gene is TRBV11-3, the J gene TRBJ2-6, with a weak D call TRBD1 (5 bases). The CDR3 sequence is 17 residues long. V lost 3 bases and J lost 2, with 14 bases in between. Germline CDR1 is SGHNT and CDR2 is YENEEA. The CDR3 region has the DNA TGTGCCAGCAGCTTGGATCTTGGGGCGGCTGGGGCCAACGTCCTGACTTTC. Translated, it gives CASSLDLGAAGANVLTF.

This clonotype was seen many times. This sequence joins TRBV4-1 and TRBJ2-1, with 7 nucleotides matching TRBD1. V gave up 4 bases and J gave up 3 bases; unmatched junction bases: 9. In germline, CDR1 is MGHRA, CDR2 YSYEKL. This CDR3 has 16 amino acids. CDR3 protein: CASSPYDRVSYNEQFF. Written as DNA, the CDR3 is TGCGCCAGCAGCCCCTATGACAGGGTTAGCTACAATGAGCAGTTCTTC.

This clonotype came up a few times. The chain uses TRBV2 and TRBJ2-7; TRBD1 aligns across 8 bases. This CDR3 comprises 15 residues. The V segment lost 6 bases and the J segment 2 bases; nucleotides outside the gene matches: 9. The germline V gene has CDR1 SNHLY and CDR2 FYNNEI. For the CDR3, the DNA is TGTGCCAGCAGGGCAGCACAGGGGGGTACCTACGAGCAGTACTTC. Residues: CASRAAQGGTYEQYF.